The T cell receptor beta chain described here comes from a study of T cell repertoires in cytomegalovirus infection (dated by TCRdb to the late 2010s). The study in broad terms: Recently identified HLA-C-restricted CMV epitopes, whose presentation resists viral immunomodulation, were targeted by peptide stimulations together with well-studied HLA-B-restricted epitopes. Donor HLA type was relevant to the analysis, because carriage of CMV infection together with the matching HLA type was indicated by public TCR beta signatures.

This clonotype was observed a handful of times. Its target antigen remains unknown. Base qualities are not recorded, but no much larger clone differs from it by a single base. Broad study findings and their caveats: In both this cohort and an independent cohort of 350 or so donors, the cumulative frequency of public TCR beta family members distinguished carriers of CMV infection plus the relevant HLA type. The ex vivo response was dominated by HLA-C-restricted CMV-specific TCR beta clonotypes, which also provided the single most frequent clonotype in two of eight donors.

The data were produced on an Illumina HiSeq 1500. The public reads were quality trimmed at Q25 with fastp and then assembled into clones with MiXCR by TCRdb, keeping productive beta chains. Each entry merges the rows of one CDR3 protein and shows their most common DNA and genes. The table for this sample lists more than 45,000 distinct CDR3 sequences; around 20% of them were counted only once. About 68% of the sample comes from the top ten. The treatment or condition label of this sample denotes: in vitro stimulation with specific CMV peptide epitopes to enrich CMV-specific T cells. The germline V gene yields MNHEY for CDR1 and SVGEGT for CDR2. From the cysteine through the phenylalanine, the CDR3 covers 15 amino acids. The DNA shown is the 45-base CDR3, in frame from base 1. After removal of 5 bases from V and 4 bases from J, the junction retains 8 bases not matched to a gene.

This specimen was CD8+ T cells from cultured PBMCs, taken from culture after CMV antigen stimulation. The chain is encoded by TRBV6-2 or TRBV6-3 joined to TRBJ2-3; 8 junctional bases match TRBD2. The source is a human donor in good health (CMV status not recorded). Some clones in this sample may be carry-over from other donors' samples. The DNA sequence is as follows: TGTGCCAGCAGTCTAAGCGGGAGTGCTGCAGATACGCAGTATTTT. The translation is CASSLSGSAADTQYF.